This T cell receptor (beta chain) appears in the sequencing data of a study of blood T cells in healthy people across ages. For the study at large: About one barcoded beta molecule per two T cells was captured by template switching.

PCR was performed a second time for about 7 to 11 cycles using a sample-barcoded 5' primer and a J-beta primer mix. TCRdb re-derived calls from the 5' RACE reads in MiXCR, one entry per CDR3 protein. Here the sample spans approximately 850,000 distinct CDR3 sequences, under 55% being singletons. V was pared by 3 bases and J by 12 bases, with 12 bases between. Germline CDR1 reads SGHTA; CDR2 reads FQGTGA. This CDR3 spans 12 amino acids. The V gene is TRBV7-3, the J gene TRBJ2-1; possibly TRBD2 for D (6 bases). This clonotype was sampled from a man in his 60s in good health. Source material: blood. CDR3 amino acids: CASSFSEGPQFF. CDR3 DNA: TGTGCCAGCAGCTTCTCGGAGGGCCCGCAGTTCTTC.